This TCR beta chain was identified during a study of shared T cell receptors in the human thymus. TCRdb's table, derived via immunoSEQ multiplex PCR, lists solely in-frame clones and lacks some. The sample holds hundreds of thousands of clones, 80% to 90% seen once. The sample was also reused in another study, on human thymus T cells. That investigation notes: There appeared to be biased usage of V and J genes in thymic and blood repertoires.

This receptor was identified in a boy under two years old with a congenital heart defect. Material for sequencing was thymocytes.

CDR3 residues: CASSQVTRYSGRAMSYNEQFF. CDR3 DNA sequence: TGCGCCAGCAGCCAAGTGACTCGTTATAGCGGGAGGGCCATGTCCTACAATGAGCAGTTCTTC. This chain connects TRBV4-3 to TRBJ2-1, with TRBD2 matching 11 bases. J gave up 1 base and V 1 base, and 15 bases lay outside the gene matches. The CDR3 sequence is 21 residues long. Germline CDR1 and CDR2: LGHNA and YSLEER.